This TCR beta chain was identified in a study of cytomegalovirus exposure and HLA in healthy donors. The PCR ran on 60 Vbeta and 13 Jbeta primers. The assay was immunoSEQ multiplex PCR, and TCRdb's table has in-frame clones only and misses some. The table includes some 150,000 clones, 64% detected once. Study-level results: In a later analysis, a missense DCLRE1C variant was linked to TCR beta V- and J-gene trimming. Accurate prediction of HLA-A and HLA-B alleles (for most subjects) was reportedly achieved from TCR beta sequences.

With regard to this clone: The antigen is not known.

The sequence was obtained from a woman aged 30 to 39 in good health and CMV-seropositive. The specimen was PBMCs.

Here the CDR3 reads CASSPNTFGYGYTF. DNA of the CDR3: TGCGCCAGCAGCCCTAATACTTTTGGCTATGGCTACACCTTC. The rearrangement uses TRBV4-1 and TRBJ1-2; D uncertain. The CDR3 runs 14 residues. The V end was cut by 4 bases, the J end by 4 bases, with 13 bases between. Germline CDR1 MGHRA, CDR2 YSYEKL.